These 3 T cell receptor beta chains were sequenced from one sample in a study of blood T cell repertoires in COVID-19 (dated by TCRdb to the early 2020s). Receptors were amplified or captured by the immunoSEQ multiplex PCR assay. TCRdb obtained this table from immuneACCESS and retained in-frame rearrangements with V and J assigned. These tables miss some clones; where compared with another copy, unresolved V genes account for less than half of the shortfall, and the remainder is unexplained. This sample has approximately 65,000 clones in its table, and approximately 80% of those were observed once. The ten largest clonotypes hold 3.8% of the sample. Sample: PBMCs or T cells enriched from blood (not recorded which). The receptors were sampled from a woman aged 40-49 years with acute COVID-19.

This clone was seen once. CDR3 sequence: CSVGGTAIYEQYF. DNA of the CDR3: TGCAGCGTTGGGGGGACAGCCATCTACGAGCAGTACTTC. The rearrangement links TRBV29-1 to TRBJ2-7; TRBD1 matches at 7 bases. The ends lost 4 bases at V and 3 bases at J; junction bases unmatched: 6. The germline V gene encodes CDR1 SQVTM and CDR2 ANQGSEA. The CDR3 covers 13 residues.

This chain uses TRBV5-5 with TRBJ2-3; 9 nucleotides match TRBD1. The ends lost 4 bases at V and 1 base at J; junction bases unmatched: 4. The CDR3 has 15 amino acids. Germline CDR1 SGHKS, CDR2 YYEKEE (reference sequence). CDR3 sequence: CASSGGTGRTDTQYF. The CDR3 DNA reads TGTGCCAGCAGCGGCGGGACAGGGCGCACAGATACGCAGTATTTT.

The chain links TRBV3-1 (or the pseudogene TRBV3-2) to TRBJ2-3, with 7 bases lining up with TRBD2. The CDR3 has 15 amino acids. Germline assignment: CDR1 LGHDT and CDR2 YNNKEL (reference sequence). V lost 2 bases to trimming and J lost 4 bases; unmatched junction nucleotides: 6. CDR3 DNA: TGTGCCAGCAGCCAAAAGCCGGGAGGTCCAGATACGCAGTATTTT. Translating it yields CASSQKPGGPDTQYF.